This T cell receptor beta chain was recorded in a study of T cell changes during pregnancy in multiple sclerosis. The CDR3 runs 13 residues. Germline V gene lookup returns CDR1 MGHRA and CDR2 YSYEKL. V was cut by 2 bases and J by 3 bases, with 7 bases left in between. Sequencing used immunoSEQ multiplex PCR; TCRdb keeps in-frame clones, though not all of them. This table holds 40,000 to 50,000 clones, about 93% found once. The material sequenced was CD4+ T cells from peripheral blood mononuclear cells, taken in the third trimester of pregnancy. V and J are TRBV4-1 and TRBJ1-2, with D perhaps matching TRBD1 (5 bases). The sequence came from a female donor with multiple sclerosis, enrolled in a pregnancy study. The CDR3 region has the DNA TGCGCCAGCAGCCAACTCAGGGACTATGGCTACACCTTC. It codes for CASSQLRDYGYTF.